This T cell receptor (beta chain) was captured by sequencing in a study of cytomegalovirus exposure and HLA in healthy donors (dated by TCRdb to 2016 to 2017). Looking at the study overall: In an earlier analysis of several hundred of the donors, approximately 300 Gb of sequence data and 90 million to 120 million unique TCR beta sequences from roughly 200 million T cells were reported. About 310 gigabases of sequencing data and approximately 84 million unique TCR sequences were included in an early release covering about 700 HLA-typed donors. Of the 300 to 500 genotyped donors, 65% to 90% were placed in the genetic ancestry cluster associated with self-reported Caucasian donors. The study aimed to test whether signatures of past pathogen exposure could be identified by cataloging public T cell receptors. The study used immunosequencing to profile the T cell repertoires of several hundred subjects and linked those repertoires to cytomegalovirus serostatus. In addition to the first cohort of roughly 670 subjects, a separate validation cohort of 120 different subjects was used. To predict cytomegalovirus infection status, the study brought together high-throughput TCR immunosequencing, statistical association of individual TCRs with disease status, and machine learning. In a later analysis, previously published TCR beta repertoires from 500 to 750 donors were re-analyzed and high-resolution HLA genotyping was added so that TCR occurrence patterns could be studied. In the later analysis, no new phenotypic data were used to find candidate immune exposures; instead, reliance was placed on TCR beta sequences and their occurrence across donors. An earlier analysis of 500 to 750 of the donors applied high-throughput TCR beta sequencing to assess whether each TCR beta V gene segment acted as functional or pseudogenic. Donor age, sex, ethnicity and CMV serostatus were collected together with the repertoire data. Genome-wide SNP genotypes for about 65% of the roughly 670 donors were used in a later genetic analysis, which treated that subset as a discovery cohort. Every discovery cohort repertoire had been produced on one sequencing platform. Class I and class II HLA loci were covered by the typing at four-digit resolution. Typing coverage differed by locus: A, B, C, DRB1 and DQB1 were typed in about 620-640 donors, DQA1 in 522, DPA1 in some 600, and DPB1 in 400 to 490. Roughly 5 DR-DQ haplotypes were treated as single units for association and clustering because of strong linkage in the cohort. Among roughly 400 genotyped donors of the cohort, an average of around 240,000 unique TCR beta nucleotide sequences were sequenced per donor, around 20% of them non-productive. Overall results and qualifications from the work: HLA typing was unavailable for some donors at each locus, so association tests used only the typed subset. Roughly uniform sequencing depth across donors was assumed in presence/absence analyses, although this assumption may not hold. Some IMGT-functional V segments, including TRBV6-2 and TRBV6-3, could not be told apart with the 87-base-pair reads, so those segments were excluded. A further reported finding was that TCR beta sequences accurately predicted the HLA-A and HLA-B alleles for most subjects in the first cohort. A total of roughly 160 TCR beta chains were listed by the study as associated with cytomegalovirus. While some public TCRs were present in many individuals, most TCR sequences turned up only very rarely across donors. The authors suggested that the approach could potentially be extended to other disease states and immunological phenotypes. A cluster of highly shared sequence variants was judged likely to represent a technical artifact of the sequencing pipeline. CMV serostatus was the only immune exposure information available for the cohort. According to a later analysis, most CMV-associated TCR beta chains appeared to be HLA-restricted, and the HLA associations seemed to be driven largely by CMV exposure. The cohort was sequenced for TCR beta chains only, and without alpha or paired-chain data the features that could be detected were limited. A later analysis reported that several top co-occurrence clusters appeared linked to parvovirus B19, influenza, CMV and Epstein-Barr virus. V-gene and J-gene trimming of TCR beta chains was associated with a missense DCLRE1C variant in a later genetic analysis, and the association was replicated in an independent cohort. In vitro tests confirmed that a few of the cytomegalovirus-associated TCR beta chains recognize cytomegalovirus antigens. A later analysis associated 16,951 TCR beta sequences with specific HLA alleles at a false discovery rate of 0.05. Linkage disequilibrium might explain the correlated functional status among segregating V segments, but an unknown experimental factor could not be excluded. In a later analysis, the rate of TCR association differed among HLA loci, with DRB1 alleles having the most associated TCRs and HLA-C alleles having the fewest. In both the original and validation cohorts, the classifier was reported to diagnose cytomegalovirus status with high specificity and sensitivity. A later genetic analysis reported fewer N-insertions in productive TCRs among donors in an Asian-associated ancestry cluster than the roughly 620-donor mean. In a later analysis, HLA-associated TCR beta chains were found to be more clonally expanded and to have lower generation probabilities than equally common non-associated chains. Broadly in line with IMGT annotations, most TCR beta V segments showed up in productive rearrangements about 90% or about 30% of the time in an earlier analysis of roughly 590 of the donors. Because counts were too low, roughly 18 rarely observed V segments, including chromosome 9 orphons, were left out of the earlier analysis of a few hundred of the donors. Assigning TCR associations to individual alleles was difficult when HLA alleles, especially DR and DQ, strongly co-occurred.

The germline V gene sets CDR1 to KGHSH and CDR2 to LQKENI. The junction shows trimming of 0 bases on V and 0 bases on J, and the gene matches do not reach 6 bases of it. There are 18 amino acids in the CDR3, from cysteine to phenylalanine inclusive. The retained sequence is limited to the CDR3, 54 bases, with the frame set at the first base. The cohort was made up of 500 to 850 healthy bone marrow donors. All cohort members were sampled while nominally healthy, although unrecorded immune exposures were likely present. The donor was CMV seronegative and belonged to the group of approximately 320 seronegative cohort members. A peripheral blood sample was provided by each donor, and peripheral blood mononuclear cells were used for TCR beta sequencing. Genomic DNA extraction from the blood cell samples was performed with the Qiagen DNeasy Blood Extraction Kit. With respect to this clone: Its antigen is unknown. Qualities for individual bases were not recorded, and no much larger clone is one base off.

Libraries were built with the immunoSEQ multiplex PCR assay. The multiplex PCR relied on a mix of 60 forward primers for TCR Vbeta segments and 13 reverse primers for TCR Jbeta segments. The CDR3 region of rearranged TCR beta genes was amplified from genomic DNA by a multiplex PCR assay. The Illumina HiSeq System was used to sequence the amplified TCR beta libraries as 87-base-pair reads. In the authors' own workflow: A later analysis counted about 80 million unique TCR beta chains across the 670 or so repertoires, and some 11 million of these chains were shared by at least two donors. A nearest-neighbor algorithm error-corrected the raw reads and collapsed the reads into unique sequences, merging closely related sequences to remove PCR and sequencing errors. CDR3 sequences were aligned to IMGT reference sequences to assign V, D and J gene segments. For a sequence to be retained, a match of at least six nucleotides was required to both a V gene segment and a J gene segment. Rearrangements were called productive when the CDR3 lacked stop codons and stayed in frame with V and J; all others were non-productive. Following IMGT convention, CDR3 was defined as the stretch from the second conserved V-encoded cysteine up to the conserved J-encoded phenylalanine. The earlier analysis of 450 to 750 of the donors excluded any sequence lacking an unambiguous match to a single V gene segment. In an earlier analysis of roughly 500 of the donors, V segments were called functional above 56.7% productive rearrangements and were called segregating when the between-donor standard deviation exceeded 5%. A statistical classification framework was built for diagnosing cytomegalovirus status from the catalog of TCR beta chain sequences. In a later analysis, TCR nucleotide sequences were compared against IMGT/GENE-DB human TR gene sequences so that V and J genes could be assigned. In a later analysis, CDR3 sequences and most-parsimonious VDJ recombination scenarios were assigned using the TCRdist pipeline. A later analysis defined each TCR beta chain by its CDR3 amino acid sequence plus V-gene family, and excluded reads lacking a unique V-gene family. As a way to deal with suspected cross-contamination and a sequencing artifact, a later analysis dropped 640 or so nucleotide sequences that were highly shared and had low generation probability. In a later analysis, a clonal expansion index for each public chain was calculated from normalized within-repertoire ranks of inferred template counts. In a later analysis, generation probabilities were computed with a VDJ recombination model fitted to out-of-frame rearrangements, and the resulting probabilities were checked against IGoR. In a later analysis, TCR-TCR, TCR-HLA and TCR-CMV co-occurrence was scored with hypergeometric tests, and a repertoire-size bias correction was applied to TCR pairs. In a later analysis, false discovery rates were estimated by permuting HLA or CMV assignments 20 times. In a later analysis, co-occurring TCRs were grouped with DBSCAN, and TCRdist sequence similarity was added when clustering was performed within HLA-allele-positive subsets. Repertoires with fewer than 30,000 or more than 120,000 public chains, plus five repertoires with anomalous nucleotide sharing, were excluded from co-occurrence clustering. Sourced from immuneACCESS, this table was stored by TCRdb with only in-frame sequences that have V and J called. A share of the clones is absent; for the studies checked, an unresolved V gene accounts for under half, and the remainder has no known explanation. The DNA was the basis for D and trimming; V, J and clone size are from that table. The sample contains roughly 150,000 clones, roughly three quarters of them found a single time. 1.6% of the sample is in the top ten clones.

The rearranged segments are TRBV18 and TRBJ2-3; 10 of the junction bases match TRBD1. The TCR was taken from a young woman in good health and CMV-seronegative. The specimen was PBMCs. The CDR3 corresponds to CASSPPDRGIPSTDTQYF. The bases are TGTGCCAGCTCACCACCGGACAGGGGGATCCCTAGCACAGATACGCAGTATTTT.